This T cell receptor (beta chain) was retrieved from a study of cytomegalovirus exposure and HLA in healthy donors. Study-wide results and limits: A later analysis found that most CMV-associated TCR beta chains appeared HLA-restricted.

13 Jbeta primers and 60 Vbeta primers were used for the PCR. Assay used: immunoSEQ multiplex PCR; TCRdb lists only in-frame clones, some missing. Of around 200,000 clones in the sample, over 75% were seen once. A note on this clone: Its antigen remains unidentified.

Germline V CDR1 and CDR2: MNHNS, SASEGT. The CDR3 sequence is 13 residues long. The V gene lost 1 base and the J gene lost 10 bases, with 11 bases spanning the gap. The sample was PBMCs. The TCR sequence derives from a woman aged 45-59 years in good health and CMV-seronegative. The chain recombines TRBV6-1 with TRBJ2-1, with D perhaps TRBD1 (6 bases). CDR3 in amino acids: CASSEVTQGEQFF. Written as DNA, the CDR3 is TGTGCCAGCAGTGAAGTGACCCAGGGGGAGCAGTTCTTC.